These T cell receptor beta chains were read from a single sample in a study of T-cell memory formation after mild COVID-19. A single record per CDR3 protein comes from TCRdb applying MiXCR to the 5' RACE reads. The repertoire holds 300,000 to 400,000 distinct CDR3 sequences, with around a sixth as singletons. Sequencing was done on a sample of PBMCs or a T cell subset sorted from them (not recorded which). These receptors originate from a man aged 18 to 29 who had mild COVID-19 (a few samples of this study predate the infection). Cell type and time point are not known. CDR3s include the opening cysteine and the closing phenylalanine or tryptophan. A D gene is named only where the DNA matches it firmly. Clone size is not always given. Where it is, it says once, few, many or a class for expanded clones.

v_call: TRBV4-1; d_call: .; clone_size: few; j_call: TRBJ2-7; cdr3_nt: TGCGCCAGCAGCCAACCCTGGGCAGACGAGCAGTACTTC; cdr3_aa: CASSQPWADEQYF
v_call: TRBV6-1; d_call: TRBD1; clone_size: .; j_call: TRBJ1-2; cdr3_nt: TGTGCCAGCAGTGAATCAGGGCAGGGGGCTGGTGGCTACACCTTC; cdr3_aa: CASSESGQGAGGYTF
v_call: TRBV7-2; d_call: .; clone_size: many; j_call: TRBJ2-2; cdr3_nt: TGTGCCAGCAGTTTCCCCCCCGGGGAGCTGTTTTTT; cdr3_aa: CASSFPPGELFF
v_call: TRBV6-5; d_call: .; clone_size: .; j_call: TRBJ1-5; cdr3_nt: TGTGCCAGCAGTTACTCTCTAGGGCTCGGGCCCCAGCATTTT; cdr3_aa: CASSYSLGLGPQHF
v_call: TRBV6-5; d_call: .; clone_size: many; j_call: TRBJ2-6; cdr3_nt: TGTGCCAGCAGTTACAGGGCTTTCACTGGGGCCAACGTCCTGACTTTC; cdr3_aa: CASSYRAFTGANVLTF
v_call: TRBV5-6; d_call: TRBD1; clone_size: .; j_call: TRBJ1-2; cdr3_nt: TGTGCCAGCAGACGGACAGGGAAAACCTATGGCTACACCTTC; cdr3_aa: CASRRTGKTYGYTF
v_call: TRBV6-5; d_call: TRBD1; clone_size: .; j_call: TRBJ2-2; cdr3_nt: TGTGCCAGCAGTTACTCAGGACAGGACACGACTGATAACACCGGGGAGCTGTTTTTT; cdr3_aa: CASSYSGQDTTDNTGELFF
v_call: TRBV7-6; d_call: TRBD1; clone_size: .; j_call: TRBJ2-1; cdr3_nt: TGTGCCAGCAGCGGAACAGGGGGACGGGGCAATGAGCAGTTCTTC; cdr3_aa: CASSGTGGRGNEQFF
v_call: TRBV4-2; d_call: .; clone_size: few; j_call: TRBJ2-3; cdr3_nt: TGTGCCAGCAGCCAAGAGGGGGCTACGCAGTATTTT; cdr3_aa: CASSQEGATQYF
v_call: TRBV5-1; d_call: TRBD1; clone_size: many; j_call: TRBJ2-1; cdr3_nt: TGCGCCAGCAGCCGGACAGGGTGGATGGAGGATGAGCAGTTCTTC; cdr3_aa: CASSRTGWMEDEQFF
v_call: TRBV5-1; d_call: TRBD2; clone_size: .; j_call: TRBJ2-3; cdr3_nt: TGCGCCAGCAGCTTTAGCGGGTCGAGCACAGATACGCAGTATTTT; cdr3_aa: CASSFSGSSTDTQYF